This entry features one TCR beta chain sequence. Its cognate antigen is unknown. The sample is drawn from a study of T cell responses to AZD1222 COVID-19 vaccine. Findings and caveats of the study: Only after the peak T cell response were repertoires sampled. Females made up more of the donors, who were largely white British, and clonal diversity may have come out too low. Spike-specific TCR breadth and depth were elevated following two AZD1222 doses. Within unmutated variant regions lay the reported targets of nearly half of spike-specific TCRs.

The germline V gene has CDR1 LGHNA and CDR2 YNFKEQ. V was clipped by 4 bases and J by 2 bases; unmatched bases: 14. The CDR3 has 18 amino acids. Here immunoSEQ multiplex PCR was the method, and the copy in TCRdb shows in-frame clones only, minus some. The sample carries around 130,000 clones, 92% recorded once. The source is an adult who received the AZD1222 COVID-19 vaccine. V is TRBV4-2 and J is TRBJ1-5, with TRBD1 matching 7 bases. The sequencing used peripheral blood, collected 28 days after the second AZD1222 dose. CDR3 loop: CASSRGQDLLYGNQPQHF. The CDR3 DNA sequence: TGTGCCAGCAGCCGCGGACAGGACCTACTTTATGGCAATCAGCCCCAGCATTTT.